This T cell receptor (beta chain) derives from a study of blood T cell repertoires in COVID-19. Trimming removed 10 bases at V and 4 bases at J, with 7 bases between. The CDR3 is 11 amino acids. Repertoires were generated with immunoSEQ multiplex PCR, while TCRdb's copy carries only in-frame clones and drops some. This repertoire shows about 180,000 clones, 86% found once; its top ten account for 7.5% to 10%. Input material: peripheral blood. This TCR came from a man aged 50 to 60 with active or convalescent COVID-19. This chain joins TRBV12-3 or TRBV12-4 and TRBJ2-2; D is undetermined. DNA for the CDR3: TGTGCCAACAGCCGCACCGGGGAGCTGTTTTTT. It is translated as CANSRTGELFF.